This TCR beta chain was recorded in a study of blood T cell repertoires in COVID-19. Background on the study: The United States, Italy and Spain provided the acute and convalescent COVID-19 samples.

Clones were read by immunoSEQ multiplex PCR, and TCRdb kept only the in-frame ones, dropping some. The sample has a few hundred thousand clones, approximately 88% seen once; the top ten hold 2.5% to 3.5%. The CDR3 contains 13 residues. From germline, CDR1 is MDHEN and CDR2 SYDVKM. Trimming removed 6 bases at V and 3 bases at J, with 11 bases between. The chain joins TRBV28 to TRBJ1-2; perhaps TRBD1 as D (5 bases). Sequencing was performed on peripheral blood. This receptor was obtained from a woman aged 25 to 39 with COVID-19, enrolled during active disease. CDR3 coding DNA: TGTGCCAGCAGGGGGCTCCCCGACTATGGCTACACCTTC. Translation: CASRGLPDYGYTF.